This T cell receptor beta chain emerged from a study of shared clonotypes between healthy human individuals. A note on this clone: Other DNA sequences from this sample encode an identical CDR3 as well.

CDR1 GTSNPN and CDR2 SVGIG come from the germline V gene (reference sequence). The CDR3 has 13 amino acids. Trimming stripped 2 bases from V and 3 bases from J, with 8 bases between. The study drew its donors from healthy HIV-negative adults without recent acute infections or vaccinations. The method was immunoSEQ multiplex PCR; TCRdb's version includes in-frame clones alone and lacks a portion of them. Of over a million clones in the sample, about 75% were seen once. Sequencing input: memory CD4+ T cells sorted from blood. Specified subset: CD45RA-negative fraction. This TCR was recovered from a man between 18 and 29 years old in good health. The V call is TRBV30, the J call TRBJ1-3; a possible D gene is TRBD1 (6 bases). For the CDR3, the DNA is TGTGCCTGGAGTACAGGGAATGGAAACACCATATATTTT. Amino acids: CAWSTGNGNTIYF.